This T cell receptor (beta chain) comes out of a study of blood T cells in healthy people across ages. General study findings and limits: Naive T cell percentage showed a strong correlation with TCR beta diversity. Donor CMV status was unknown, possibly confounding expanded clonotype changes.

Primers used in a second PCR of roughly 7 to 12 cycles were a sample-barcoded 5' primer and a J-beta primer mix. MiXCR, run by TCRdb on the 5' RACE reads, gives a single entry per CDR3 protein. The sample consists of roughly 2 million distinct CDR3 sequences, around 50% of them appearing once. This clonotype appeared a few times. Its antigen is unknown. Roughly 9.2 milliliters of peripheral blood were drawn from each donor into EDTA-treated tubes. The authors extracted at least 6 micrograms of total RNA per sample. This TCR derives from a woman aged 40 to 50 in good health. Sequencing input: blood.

The CDR3 region is CASSRKPAGGQETQYF. The CDR3 region has the DNA TGCGCCAGCAGCCGAAAACCAGCGGGGGGCCAAGAGACCCAGTACTTC. The V and J genes are TRBV5-1 and TRBJ2-5; 9 bases agree with TRBD2. Trimming removed 4 bases from V and 1 base from J; junction bases left unmatched: 8. The CDR3 contains 16 residues. Germline V gene data show CDR1 as SGHRS and CDR2 as YFSETQ. Together with reference TRBV5-1 and TRBJ2-5, the CDR3 gives the full variable domain: KAGVTQTPRYLIKTRGQQVTLSCSPISGHRSVSWYQQTPGQGLQFLFEYFSETQRNKGNFPGRFSGRQFSNSRSEMNVSTLELGDSALYLCASSRKPAGGQETQYFGPGTRLLVL.